This entry is about one TCR beta chain. Its antigen is as yet unknown. TCRdb used MiXCR to reprocess the 5' RACE reads, holding one entry per CDR3 protein. The table records approximately 190,000 distinct CDR3 sequences, 15% to 20% of them present only once. Germline-derived CDR1 and CDR2 are GTSNPN and SVGIG (reference sequence). V gave up 5 bases and J gave up 6 bases; unmatched junction bases: 7. The CDR3 is made up of 14 amino acids. The entry originates in a study of T-cell memory formation after mild COVID-19. General study findings and limits: The study found balanced CD4/CD8 in clones contracting day 15 to 85 and a CD4+ lean in later expanders.

This TCR was recovered from an adult woman who had mild COVID-19 (a few samples of this study predate the infection). Cell type and time point are not known. The sequencing sample was made of PBMCs or a T cell subset sorted from them (not recorded which). The genes are TRBV30 and TRBJ1-5; 10 bases map to TRBD1. The CDR3 is CAWGGTGVPQPQHF. The CDR3 DNA is TGTGCCTGGGGGGGGACAGGGGTACCTCAGCCCCAGCATTTT.